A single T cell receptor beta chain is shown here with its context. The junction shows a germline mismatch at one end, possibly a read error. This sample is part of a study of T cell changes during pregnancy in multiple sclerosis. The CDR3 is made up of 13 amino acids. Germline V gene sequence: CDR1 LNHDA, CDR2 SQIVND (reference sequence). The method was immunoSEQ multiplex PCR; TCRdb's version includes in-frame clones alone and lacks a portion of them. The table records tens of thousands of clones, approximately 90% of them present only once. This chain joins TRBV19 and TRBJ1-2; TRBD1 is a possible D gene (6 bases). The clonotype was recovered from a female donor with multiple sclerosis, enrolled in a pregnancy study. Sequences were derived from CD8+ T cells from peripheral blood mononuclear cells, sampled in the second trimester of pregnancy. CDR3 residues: CASSITGYYGYTF. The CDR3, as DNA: TGTGCCAGTAGTATTACAGGGTACTACGGCTACACCTTC.